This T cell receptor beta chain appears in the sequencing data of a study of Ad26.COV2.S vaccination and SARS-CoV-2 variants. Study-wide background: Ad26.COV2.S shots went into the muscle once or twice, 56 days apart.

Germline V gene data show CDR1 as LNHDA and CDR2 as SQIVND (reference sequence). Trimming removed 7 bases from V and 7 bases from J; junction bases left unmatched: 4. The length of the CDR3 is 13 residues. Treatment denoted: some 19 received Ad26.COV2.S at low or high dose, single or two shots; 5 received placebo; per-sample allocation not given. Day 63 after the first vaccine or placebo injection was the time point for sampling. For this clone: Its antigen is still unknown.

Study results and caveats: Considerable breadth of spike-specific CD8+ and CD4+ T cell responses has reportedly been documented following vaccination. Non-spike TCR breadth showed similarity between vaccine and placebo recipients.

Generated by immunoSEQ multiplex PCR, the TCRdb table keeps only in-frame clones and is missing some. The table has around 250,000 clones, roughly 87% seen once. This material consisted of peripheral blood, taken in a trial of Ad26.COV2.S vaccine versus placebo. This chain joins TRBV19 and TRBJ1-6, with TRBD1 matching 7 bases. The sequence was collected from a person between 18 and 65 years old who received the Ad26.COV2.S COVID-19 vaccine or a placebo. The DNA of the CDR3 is TGTGCCAGTACGGGCAGGGGGAATTCACCCCTCCACTTT. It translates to CASTGRGNSPLHF.